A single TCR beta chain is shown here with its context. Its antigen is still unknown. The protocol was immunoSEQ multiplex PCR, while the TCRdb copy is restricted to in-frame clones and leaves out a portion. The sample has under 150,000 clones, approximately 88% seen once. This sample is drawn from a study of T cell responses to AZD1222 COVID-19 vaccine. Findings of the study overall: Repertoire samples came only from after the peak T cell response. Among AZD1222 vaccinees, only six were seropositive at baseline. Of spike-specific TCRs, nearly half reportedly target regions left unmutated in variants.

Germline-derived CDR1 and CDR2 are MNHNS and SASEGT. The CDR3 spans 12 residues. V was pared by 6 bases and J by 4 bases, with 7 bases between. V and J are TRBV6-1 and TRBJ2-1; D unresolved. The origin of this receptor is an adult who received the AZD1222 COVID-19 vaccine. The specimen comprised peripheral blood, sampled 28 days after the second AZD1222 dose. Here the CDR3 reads CASSRPYNEQFF. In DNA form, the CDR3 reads TGTGCCAGCAGCCGGCCTTACAATGAGCAGTTCTTC.